This paragraph covers one T cell receptor beta chain sequence. Its antigen remains unidentified. Primers included in the PCR were 60 Vbeta and 13 Jbeta primers. Profiling relied on immunoSEQ multiplex PCR, and the TCRdb table lists in-frame clones only, not all of them. Of about 120,000 clones in the sample, about 59% were seen once. After removal of 8 bases from V and 3 bases from J, the junction contained 5 bases not matched to a gene. Germline loops: CDR1 SNHLY, CDR2 FYNNEI. This CDR3 comprises 13 residues. The source of the sample is a study of cytomegalovirus exposure and HLA in healthy donors. Study-level findings and limits: V- and J-gene trimming in TCR beta was tied to a missense DCLRE1C variant by an analysis performed later.

The chain has TRBV2 and TRBJ2-3; TRBD2 aligns across 7 bases. The sequencing sample was made of PBMCs. The receptor was derived from a woman aged 40 to 50 in good health and CMV-seropositive. CDR3 nucleotide sequence: TGTGCCAGCCAAGCGGGGCAAACAGATACGCAGTATTTT. Its protein product is CASQAGQTDTQYF.